This TCR beta chain comes out of a study of shared clonotypes between healthy human individuals. Findings of the study overall: Clonotype sharing across a few donors was observed for 4% to 5.5% of naive CD4 clonotypes. Sampling covered blood only; tissue repertoires likely differ.

Naive CD8 cells, CD45RO-negative and positively selected for CCR7, excluded terminally differentiated effector memory CD45RA+ cells. Comments on this clone: What it binds is not known.

The CDR3 contains 20 residues. Clones were read by immunoSEQ multiplex PCR, and TCRdb kept only the in-frame ones, dropping some. The data contain around 1.9 million clones, just over 90% of them singletons. Sequenced material: naive CD8+ T cells from PBMCs. The sequence was obtained from a man aged 18 to 29 in good health. Some clones in this sample may be carry-over from other donors' samples. This chain links TRBV21-1 with TRBJ1-1. TRBV21-1 is a documented pseudogene. CDR3 sequence (DNA): TGTGCCAGCAGCAAAAGGCGTCCGGGCGGGGGGCGAGACGTGAACACTGAAGCTTTCTTT. Its translation is CASSKRRPGGGRDVNTEAFF.